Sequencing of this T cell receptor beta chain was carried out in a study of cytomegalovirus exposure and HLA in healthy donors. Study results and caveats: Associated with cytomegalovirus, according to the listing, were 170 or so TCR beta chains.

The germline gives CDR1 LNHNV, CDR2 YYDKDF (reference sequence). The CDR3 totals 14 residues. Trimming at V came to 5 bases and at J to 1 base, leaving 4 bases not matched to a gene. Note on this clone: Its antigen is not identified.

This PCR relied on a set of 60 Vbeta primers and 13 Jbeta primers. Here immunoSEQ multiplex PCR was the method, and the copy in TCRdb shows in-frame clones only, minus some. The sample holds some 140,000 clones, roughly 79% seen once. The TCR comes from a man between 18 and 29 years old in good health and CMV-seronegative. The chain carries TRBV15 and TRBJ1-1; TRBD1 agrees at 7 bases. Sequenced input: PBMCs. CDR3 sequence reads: CATSLHRGNTEAFF. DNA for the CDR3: TGTGCCACCAGCTTACACAGGGGGAACACTGAAGCTTTCTTT.